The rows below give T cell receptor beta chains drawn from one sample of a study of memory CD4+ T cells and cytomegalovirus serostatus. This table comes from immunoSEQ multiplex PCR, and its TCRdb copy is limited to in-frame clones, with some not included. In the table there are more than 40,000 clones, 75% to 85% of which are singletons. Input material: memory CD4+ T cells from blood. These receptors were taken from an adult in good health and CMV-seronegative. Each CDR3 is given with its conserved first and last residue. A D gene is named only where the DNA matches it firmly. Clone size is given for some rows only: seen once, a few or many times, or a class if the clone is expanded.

CDR3 DNA: TGTGCCAGCTCACCACCCTCCGGGAGCGATAGGGAGCAGTTCTTC; CDR3 protein: CASSPPSGSDREQFF; clone size: NA; V gene: TRBV18; D gene: NA; J gene: TRBJ2-1
CDR3 DNA: TGTGCCTGGACCCAGGGTAGGGGGCGGACAGATACGCAGTATTTT; CDR3 protein: CAWTQGRGRTDTQYF; clone size: few; V gene: TRBV30; D gene: TRBD1; J gene: TRBJ2-3
CDR3 DNA: TGTGCCAGCAGCGTAGGAACGGGGGCGCGAGGAGAGACCCAGTACTTC; CDR3 protein: CASSVGTGARGETQYF; clone size: once; V gene: TRBV9; D gene: NA; J gene: TRBJ2-5
CDR3 DNA: TGCGCCAGCAGCTTGGTGGTGGGCAGGGCGGGGACTGAAGCTTTCTTT; CDR3 protein: CASSLVVGRAGTEAFF; clone size: NA; V gene: TRBV5-1; D gene: NA; J gene: TRBJ1-1
CDR3 DNA: TGTGCCAGCAGCCCCACCGGGGCCTCTGGGGCCAACGTCCTGACTTTC; CDR3 protein: CASSPTGASGANVLTF; clone size: NA; V gene: TRBV9; D gene: NA; J gene: TRBJ2-6
CDR3 DNA: TGTGCCAGCAGCTCCCGCAGGGGCCAAGAGACCCAGTACTTC; CDR3 protein: CASSSRRGQETQYF; clone size: once; V gene: TRBV7-2; D gene: NA; J gene: TRBJ2-5
CDR3 DNA: TGTGCCAGCAGTTCCGGGACTAGCGGGAGGTACGAGCAGTACTTC; CDR3 protein: CASSSGTSGRYEQYF; clone size: NA; V gene: TRBV6-5; D gene: TRBD2; J gene: TRBJ2-7
CDR3 DNA: TGTGCCAGTAGTATAACTTCAGGGGATCATGAAAAACTGTTTTTT; CDR3 protein: CASSITSGDHEKLFF; clone size: NA; V gene: TRBV19; D gene: NA; J gene: TRBJ1-4
CDR3 DNA: TGTGCCAGCAAGGCGGGGGTAATGATAGGACAGCCCCAGCATTTT; CDR3 protein: CASKAGVMIGQPQHF; clone size: NA; V gene: TRBV27; D gene: NA; J gene: TRBJ1-5
CDR3 DNA: TGCGCCAGCAGCGCCGGGACTAGCGGGAGCGGTGAGCAGTTCTTC; CDR3 protein: CASSAGTSGSGEQFF; clone size: NA; V gene: TRBV5-1; D gene: TRBD2; J gene: TRBJ2-1
CDR3 DNA: TGTGCCTGGAGACCATCTTTTTACGGGCAGTTCTTC; CDR3 protein: CAWRPSFYGQFF; clone size: NA; V gene: TRBV30; D gene: NA; J gene: TRBJ2-1
CDR3 DNA: TGTGCCAGCAGTGGAGGCAGGGGTTTCTATGGCTACACCTTC; CDR3 protein: CASSGGRGFYGYTF; clone size: NA; V gene: TRBV2; D gene: NA; J gene: TRBJ1-2
CDR3 DNA: TGTGCCAGCAGCGTAGCCGGACAGGGAGGCACCGGGGAGCTGTTTTTT; CDR3 protein: CASSVAGQGGTGELFF; clone size: NA; V gene: TRBV9; D gene: TRBD1; J gene: TRBJ2-2
CDR3 DNA: TGTGCCAGCAGCCTTTATTCTTCCAGGGGCTACGAGCAGTACTTC; CDR3 protein: CASSLYSSRGYEQYF; clone size: few; V gene: TRBV13; D gene: NA; J gene: TRBJ2-7
CDR3 DNA: TGTGCCAGCAGCACTGGCAGTAACACTGAAGCTTTCTTT; CDR3 protein: CASSTGSNTEAFF; clone size: once; V gene: TRBV7-9; D gene: NA; J gene: TRBJ1-1
CDR3 DNA: TGTGCCAGCAGTGGACAGGGAGAACAGCCCCAGCATTTT; CDR3 protein: CASSGQGEQPQHF; clone size: NA; V gene: TRBV2; D gene: TRBD1; J gene: TRBJ1-5
CDR3 DNA: TGTGCCAGTAGTCCGACCGGGTATGGCTACACCTTC; CDR3 protein: CASSPTGYGYTF; clone size: NA; V gene: TRBV19; D gene: NA; J gene: TRBJ1-2
CDR3 DNA: TGCGCCAGCAGCTTGGTTTTTCTGGGCTCCGACGCTTTCTTT; CDR3 protein: CASSLVFLGSDAFF; clone size: NA; V gene: TRBV5-1; D gene: NA; J gene: TRBJ1-1
CDR3 DNA: TGTGCCAGCAGCGTAGTCGGGGAGCCTGGCACAGATACGCAGTATTTT; CDR3 protein: CASSVVGEPGTDTQYF; clone size: NA; V gene: TRBV9; D gene: NA; J gene: TRBJ2-3
CDR3 DNA: TGTGCCAGCAGACCCAAGTCGACTAGCGGGGACAATGAGCAGTTCTTC; CDR3 protein: CASRPKSTSGDNEQFF; clone size: NA; V gene: TRBV7-9; D gene: TRBD2; J gene: TRBJ2-1
CDR3 DNA: TGTGCCAGTAGAACTCCAGGGGGTTCCAAAAACATTCAGTACTTC; CDR3 protein: CASRTPGGSKNIQYF; clone size: once; V gene: TRBV19; D gene: TRBD1; J gene: TRBJ2-4
CDR3 DNA: TGTGCCAGCAGTTATACCGGGACAGGGATCTACGAGCAGTACTTC; CDR3 protein: CASSYTGTGIYEQYF; clone size: NA; V gene: TRBV6-6; D gene: TRBD1; J gene: TRBJ2-7
CDR3 DNA: TGTGCGGCAGCCAGGGTTAGCTACGAGCAGTACTTC; CDR3 protein: CAAARVSYEQYF; clone size: NA; V gene: TRBV30; D gene: NA; J gene: TRBJ2-7
CDR3 DNA: TGTGCCTGGAGTTCGGCAGGGGGGAACCAGCCCCAGCATTTT; CDR3 protein: CAWSSAGGNQPQHF; clone size: once; V gene: TRBV30; D gene: TRBD1; J gene: TRBJ1-5
CDR3 DNA: TGTGCCAGCACCCCGGGACAGGGGCCCTATGGCTACACCTTC; CDR3 protein: CASTPGQGPYGYTF; clone size: NA; V gene: TRBV11-2; D gene: TRBD1; J gene: TRBJ1-2
CDR3 DNA: TGTGCCAGCAGCTTAGTGGGAGACCGCCGAGACAATCAGCCCCAGCATTTT; CDR3 protein: CASSLVGDRRDNQPQHF; clone size: few; V gene: TRBV7-2; D gene: NA; J gene: TRBJ1-5
CDR3 DNA: TGTGCCAGCAGCTTACTAGCGGGAGAAAGTGAGCAGTTCTTC; CDR3 protein: CASSLLAGESEQFF; clone size: NA; V gene: TRBV11-1; D gene: TRBD2; J gene: TRBJ2-1
CDR3 DNA: TGTGCCAGCAGTCGGGACGGCACCAATCAGCCCCAGCATTTT; CDR3 protein: CASSRDGTNQPQHF; clone size: NA; V gene: TRBV6-5; D gene: NA; J gene: TRBJ1-5
CDR3 DNA: TGTGCCAGCAGCTTAGGAGACCAAGAGACCCAGTACTTC; CDR3 protein: CASSLGDQETQYF; clone size: NA; V gene: TRBV11-3; D gene: NA; J gene: TRBJ2-5
CDR3 DNA: TGTGCCAGCAGTTTCGCCGGCAGGGGGCTATATACGCAGTATTTT; CDR3 protein: CASSFAGRGLYTQYF; clone size: NA; V gene: TRBV27; D gene: TRBD1; J gene: TRBJ2-3
CDR3 DNA: TGTGCCAGCACAAAGGGAATAGCCAAAAACATTCAGTACTTC; CDR3 protein: CASTKGIAKNIQYF; clone size: few; V gene: TRBV27; D gene: NA; J gene: TRBJ2-4
CDR3 DNA: TGTGCCAGCAGCGTAGACTCTGGAAACACCATATATTTT; CDR3 protein: CASSVDSGNTIYF; clone size: NA; V gene: TRBV9; D gene: NA; J gene: TRBJ1-3
CDR3 DNA: TGTGCCAGCAGCAAGACTAGCGGCAATGAGCAGTTCTTC; CDR3 protein: CASSKTSGNEQFF; clone size: NA; V gene: TRBV5-6; D gene: TRBD2; J gene: TRBJ2-1
CDR3 DNA: TGTGCCAGCAATGGCTGGACAAGCTCCTACGAGCAGTACTTC; CDR3 protein: CASNGWTSSYEQYF; clone size: NA; V gene: TRBV28; D gene: NA; J gene: TRBJ2-7
CDR3 DNA: TGTGCCAGCAGCTCTTTAGCGGGCACAGATACGCAGTATTTT; CDR3 protein: CASSSLAGTDTQYF; clone size: NA; V gene: TRBV7-2; D gene: NA; J gene: TRBJ2-3
CDR3 DNA: TGCGCCAGCAGCCAAGACAATAGTCGAGGCGGCTATGAAAAACTGTTTTTT; CDR3 protein: CASSQDNSRGGYEKLFF; clone size: NA; V gene: TRBV4-3; D gene: NA; J gene: TRBJ1-4
CDR3 DNA: TGTGCCAGCAGCGTATCGGGGGATACGCAGTATTTT; CDR3 protein: CASSVSGDTQYF; clone size: once; V gene: TRBV9; D gene: NA; J gene: TRBJ2-3
CDR3 DNA: TGTGCCGAGGACAGGGGATCCTATGGCTACACCTTC; CDR3 protein: CAEDRGSYGYTF; clone size: NA; V gene: TRBV7-9; D gene: TRBD1; J gene: TRBJ1-2
CDR3 DNA: TGTGCCAGCTCACCCGCCGCGGATAGCACAGATACGCAGTATTTT; CDR3 protein: CASSPAADSTDTQYF; clone size: once; V gene: TRBV18; D gene: NA; J gene: TRBJ2-3
CDR3 DNA: TGTGCCATCAGGAATCCTTTTGGACAGGAAAGCTCCTACGAGCAGTACTTC; CDR3 protein: CAIRNPFGQESSYEQYF; clone size: NA; V gene: TRBV10-3; D gene: TRBD1; J gene: TRBJ2-7
CDR3 DNA: TGTGCCAGCATCAGGGCCGGATTGAACACTGAAGCTTTCTTT; CDR3 protein: CASIRAGLNTEAFF; clone size: NA; V gene: TRBV6-5; D gene: NA; J gene: TRBJ1-1
CDR3 DNA: TGTGCCAGCAGTGAATCGTGGGGTAAGGAGACCCAGTACTTC; CDR3 protein: CASSESWGKETQYF; clone size: NA; V gene: TRBV25-1; D gene: NA; J gene: TRBJ2-5
CDR3 DNA: TGCGCCAGCAGCCAAGATAGCCCAGCACCTAACTATGGCTACACCTTC; CDR3 protein: CASSQDSPAPNYGYTF; clone size: NA; V gene: TRBV4-3; D gene: NA; J gene: TRBJ1-2
CDR3 DNA: TGTGCCAGCAGTGAAGCGGGAGAAGGCAGTAATGAGCAGTTCTTC; CDR3 protein: CASSEAGEGSNEQFF; clone size: NA; V gene: TRBV2; D gene: NA; J gene: TRBJ2-1
CDR3 DNA: TGTGCCAGCAGTTTGAGTCTAGACCTCGAGCAGTACTTC; CDR3 protein: CASSLSLDLEQYF; clone size: once; V gene: TRBV28; D gene: NA; J gene: TRBJ2-7
CDR3 DNA: TGTGCCTGGAGTCAGGACAGGGGGCAGACCCAGTACTTC; CDR3 protein: CAWSQDRGQTQYF; clone size: NA; V gene: TRBV30; D gene: TRBD1; J gene: TRBJ2-5
CDR3 DNA: TGTGCCAGCAGCGGAACAGGCGAGCAGTACTTC; CDR3 protein: CASSGTGEQYF; clone size: NA; V gene: TRBV7-9; D gene: NA; J gene: TRBJ2-7
CDR3 DNA: TGTGCCAGCAGTTTGTGGGCAACTAATGAAAAACTGTTTTTT; CDR3 protein: CASSLWATNEKLFF; clone size: NA; V gene: TRBV27; D gene: NA; J gene: TRBJ1-4
CDR3 DNA: TGTGCCAGCGGAGGGGTCAATGAAAAACTGTTTTTT; CDR3 protein: CASGGVNEKLFF; clone size: few; V gene: TRBV28; D gene: NA; J gene: TRBJ1-4
CDR3 DNA: TGTGCCAGCAGCTTGGAGCGGGCGAACAACTATGGCTACACCTTC; CDR3 protein: CASSLERANNYGYTF; clone size: medium-sized; V gene: TRBV5-5; D gene: NA; J gene: TRBJ1-2
CDR3 DNA: TGTGCCAGCAGTCGACCACAGGGAGGGAACACTGAAGCTTTCTTT; CDR3 protein: CASSRPQGGNTEAFF; clone size: NA; V gene: TRBV13; D gene: NA; J gene: TRBJ1-1